Shown below are 27 T cell receptor beta chains from a single sample sequenced in a study of Tregs in tolerant kidney transplant recipients. TCRdb keeps only in-frame clones here, not all; method: immunoSEQ multiplex PCR. The table lists under 100,000 clones, over 85% of them singletons. Sequencing input: CD8+ T cells from blood. These receptors were collected from a human donor in good health.

This sequence joins TRBV10-1 and TRBJ2-3; D is perhaps TRBD2 (5 bases). V lost 1 base, J lost 10 bases, and 21 bases lay in between. CDR3 length equals 16 residues. Germline V gives CDR1 WNHNN, CDR2 SYGVQD (reference sequence). The CDR3 protein is CASSELDSMPLDAQYF. Here the CDR3 DNA reads TGCGCCAGCAGTGAGTTGGACTCAATGCCCCTAGACGCGCAGTATTTT.

The CDR3 DNA reads as TGTGCCAGCAGTTTGGGGACAGCGTATGGCTACACCTTC. Translation: CASSLGTAYGYTF. This chain joins TRBV27 and TRBJ1-2, with 7 bases matching TRBD1. The CDR3 contains 13 residues. V lost 3 bases and J lost 5; bases outside the gene matches: 3. The V gene's germline CDR1 is MNHEY and CDR2 SMNVEV (reference sequence).

V is TRBV7-9 and J is TRBJ2-5, with 7 bases identical to TRBD1. With 5 bases clipped from V and 2 bases from J, the junction kept 8 bases outside the gene matches. CDR3 length: 15 amino acids. Germline V gene sequence: CDR1 SEHNR, CDR2 FQNEAQ (reference sequence). In nucleotides, the CDR3 is TGTGCCAGCAGCCCCGACAGGGCCACTCAAGAGACCCAGTACTTC. It yields the protein CASSPDRATQETQYF. Supplemented by reference TRBV7-9 and TRBJ2-5, the full variable domain reads DTGVSQNPRHKITKRGQNVTFRCDPISEHNRLYWYRQTLGQGPEFLTYFQNEAQLEKSRLLSDRFSAERPKGSFSTLEIQRTEQGDSAMYLCASSPDRATQETQYFGPGTRLLVL.

This rearrangement joins TRBV7-9 to TRBJ2-5, with a possible D match to TRBD2 (6 bases). The CDR3 sequence is 16 residues long. V was shortened by 1 base and J by 2 bases, with 14 bases between the two germline ends. CDR1 and CDR2 (germline): SEHNR, FQNEAQ (reference sequence). CDR3 nucleotide sequence: TGTGCCAGCAGCTTAGGGTTTGCGGGATTACAAGAGACCCAGTACTTC. Translating gives CASSLGFAGLQETQYF.

This clone was observed a single time. The rearrangement joins TRBV5-4 to TRBJ2-7, with D unclear. Germline assignment: CDR1 SGHNT and CDR2 YYREEE (reference sequence). Between the trimmed V and J ends, which lost 4 bases and 6 bases, there was a span of 11 bases. This CDR3 spans 12 amino acids. CDR3 residues: CASSPGLSEQYF. In DNA, the CDR3 is TGTGCCAGCAGCCCCGGGCTCAGCGAGCAGTACTTC.

The rearrangement links TRBV7-6 to TRBJ2-2; D is unresolved. CDR1 and CDR2 (germline): SGHVS, FNYEAQ. V was pared by 8 bases and J by 0 bases, with 7 bases between. The CDR3 consists of 13 residues. The CDR3 sequence: CASGGANTGELFF. The DNA for the CDR3 is TGTGCCAGCGGTGGGGCGAACACCGGGGAGCTGTTTTTT. The full variable domain, completed using reference TRBV7-6 and TRBJ2-2, is GAGVSQSPRYKVTKRGQDVALRCDPISGHVSLYWYRQALGQGPEFLTYFNYEAQQDKSGLPNDRFSAERPEGSISTLTIQRTEQRDSAMYRCASGGANTGELFFGEGSRLTVL.

V usage is TRBV6-5 and J usage is TRBJ2-2; D not resolved. Deletions cut 6 bases from V and 0 bases from J, with 11 bases between. Germline lookup yields CDR1 MNHEY and CDR2 SVGAGI. There are 15 residues in the CDR3. This CDR3 is CASRRATSNTGELFF. Here the CDR3 DNA reads TGTGCCAGCAGAAGGGCTACCTCGAACACCGGGGAGCTGTTTTTT.

The chain couples TRBV15 to TRBJ1-3; D is unclear. Germline V lookup: CDR1 LNHNV, CDR2 YYDKDF (reference sequence). The CDR3 consists of 18 residues. The V gene lost 0 bases and the J gene lost 0 bases, with 15 bases spanning the gap. The CDR3 protein is CATSRDRAGGLSGNTIYF. DNA of the CDR3: TGTGCCACCAGCAGAGATCGCGCAGGTGGCCTCTCTGGAAACACCATATATTTT.

The rearrangement uses TRBV30 and TRBJ2-7; 11 positions agree with TRBD1. The V and J ends lost 5 bases and 6 bases, in that order; junction bases with no gene match: 3. CDR1 is GTSNPN, CDR2 SVGIG, per germline (reference sequence). The CDR3 is 12 residues long. The CDR3 region has the DNA TGTGCCTGGGGACAGGGGGCCGGCGAGCAGTACTTC. Encoded protein: CAWGQGAGEQYF.

The rearrangement uses TRBV5-4 and TRBJ2-7; D perhaps matches TRBD1 (6 bases). Per the germline V gene, CDR1 is SGHNT and CDR2 is YYREEE (reference sequence). With 3 bases removed from V and 2 bases from J, the gap between germline ends came to 21 bases. The CDR3 is made up of 17 amino acids. CDR3 coding DNA: TGTGCCAGCAGCTCGCACGTCGGGACACTCGTTGCCTACGAGCAGTACTTC. It is translated as CASSSHVGTLVAYEQYF.

The V call is TRBV27, the J call TRBJ2-2, with unresolved D. Germline V gene data show CDR1 as MNHEY and CDR2 as SMNVEV (reference sequence). The CDR3 consists of 14 residues. Trimming cost V 1 base and J 1 base, with 4 bases left between them. The CDR3 nucleotides read TGTGCCAGCAGTTTATGGGGGAACACCGGGGAGCTGTTTTTT. This gives the protein CASSLWGNTGELFF.

The chain uses TRBV6-1 and TRBJ2-7; D perhaps matches TRBD1 (6 bases). Germline lookup yields CDR1 MNHNS and CDR2 SASEGT. This CDR3 spans 12 amino acids. V shed 7 bases and J shed 1 base, with 8 bases lying between them. The CDR3 reads CASNGQSYEQYF. For the CDR3, the DNA is TGTGCCAGCAACGGACAGTCCTACGAGCAGTACTTC.

V gene TRBV11-2 combines with J gene TRBJ2-3, with TRBD1 identical over 10 bases. V trimming: 0 bases; J trimming: 2 bases; junction bases outside the gene matches: 14. Germline V gene sequence: CDR1 SGHAT, CDR2 FQNNGV. This CDR3 spans 20 amino acids. CDR3 nucleotide sequence: TGTGCCAGCAGCTTAGATCTGGCGACAGGGGGCCTCCCCCCCACAGATACGCAGTATTTT. Its translation is CASSLDLATGGLPPTDTQYF.

The V gene is TRBV9, the J gene TRBJ2-2, with 9 bases that match TRBD1. V lost 0 bases to trimming and J lost 4 bases; unmatched junction nucleotides: 4. The V gene's germline CDR1 is SGDLS and CDR2 YYNGEE. The CDR3 spans 16 residues. CDR3 protein: CASSVGGQGPTGELFF. In DNA, the CDR3 is TGTGCCAGCAGCGTAGGAGGACAGGGGCCCACCGGGGAGCTGTTTTTT.

This sequence joins TRBV11-2 and TRBJ2-7; D is unresolved. V was shortened by 5 bases and J by 4 bases, with 21 bases between the two germline ends. From germline, CDR1 is SGHAT and CDR2 FQNNGV. The CDR3 is 16 residues long. CDR3 coding DNA: TGTGCCAGCAGCCCAGTCCCTGGCGGCCCATGGTACGAGCAGTACTTC. Protein product: CASSPVPGGPWYEQYF.

This clone was observed once. The J gene is TRBJ2-7, the V gene TRBV30; D is perhaps TRBD1 (5 bases). V was clipped by 3 bases and J by 5 bases, with 8 bases between them. This CDR3 spans 11 amino acids. Germline V gene sequence: CDR1 GTSNPN, CDR2 SVGIG (reference sequence). The CDR3 spells CAWSRAHEQYF. CDR3 bases: TGTGCCTGGAGCAGGGCCCACGAGCAGTACTTC.

The chain combines TRBV27 with TRBJ2-7; D is undetermined. This CDR3 is 12 amino acids long. The V end lost 5 bases, the J end lost 1 base, and 6 bases lay between the germline ends. Germline CDR1 reads MNHEY; CDR2 reads SMNVEV (reference sequence). CDR3 sequence reads: CASSTLSYEQYF. CDR3 DNA: TGTGCCAGCAGTACACTTTCCTACGAGCAGTACTTC.

The chain couples TRBV6-5 to TRBJ1-4; possible D gene TRBD1, 5 bases. Germline V gene data show CDR1 as MNHEY and CDR2 as SVGAGI. This CDR3 has 14 residues. V lost 2 bases and J lost 12, with 16 bases in between. CDR3 bases: TGTGCCAGCAGTTACACAGGCTATCAGCGGGAACTGTTTTTT. Its translation: CASSYTGYQRELFF.

CDR3 region: CASSGLDDEQYF. CDR3 nucleotide sequence: TGCGCCAGCAGTGGGCTAGACGACGAGCAGTACTTC. The chain links TRBV10-1 to TRBJ2-7; D remains unclear. Trimming took 4 bases from V and 5 from J, leaving 9 bases between them. There are 12 residues in the CDR3. Germline loops: CDR1 WNHNN, CDR2 SYGVQD (reference sequence).

V usage is TRBV6-5 and J usage is TRBJ2-1; weak D call: TRBD2 (5 bases). Germline V lookup: CDR1 MNHEY, CDR2 SVGAGI. V shed 2 bases and J shed 2 bases, with 7 bases lying between them. The CDR3 extends over 14 amino acids. The CDR3 here is CASSYEGPYNEQFF. CDR3 DNA sequence: TGTGCCAGCAGTTACGAGGGTCCCTACAATGAGCAGTTCTTC.

The chain carries TRBV6-1 and TRBJ1-1; D may be TRBD1 (6 bases). This CDR3 region has 15 residues. Trimming pared 0 bases from V and 4 bases from J, leaving 12 bases between. Germline loops: CDR1 MNHNS, CDR2 SASEGT. The CDR3 DNA reads as TGTGCCAGCAGTGAAGCGTCCAGGGGCGGCACTGAAGCTTTCTTT. Its translation: CASSEASRGGTEAFF.

The chain has TRBV25-1 and TRBJ2-7; 8 bases align to TRBD1. The CDR3 is made up of 15 amino acids. With V trimmed by 4 bases and J by 5 bases, 10 bases remained unmatched. The germline gives CDR1 MGHDK, CDR2 SYGVNS. CDR3 amino acids: CASSGTATGDDEQYF. The DNA for the CDR3 is TGTGCCAGCAGTGGTACAGCGACAGGGGACGACGAGCAGTACTTC.

The V gene is TRBV19, the J gene TRBJ1-2; D possibly corresponds to TRBD1 (6 bases). V was shortened by 7 bases and J by 0 bases, with 24 bases between the two germline ends. The CDR3 has 18 residues. The germline CDR1 and CDR2 sequences are LNHDA and SQIVND (reference sequence). DNA for the CDR3: TGTGCCAGTACCAACCTCCCGACAGGACCAACTTCTAACTATGGCTACACCTTC. It encodes CASTNLPTGPTSNYGYTF.

The chain couples TRBV14 to TRBJ1-2, with D possibly TRBD1 on 6 matching bases. This CDR3 is built from 17 residues. CDR1 is SGHDN and CDR2 is FVKESK in the germline V gene. V shed 3 bases and J shed 6 bases, with 23 bases lying between them. CDR3 region: CASSHDPWGGTGNGYTF. CDR3 coding DNA: TGTGCCAGCAGCCATGACCCCTGGGGTGGAACAGGGAATGGCTACACCTTC.

This chain joins TRBV7-3 and TRBJ2-1, with D uncertain. Germline V gives CDR1 SGHTA, CDR2 FQGTGA. Between the trimmed V and J ends, which lost 5 bases and 5 bases, there was a span of 16 bases. The CDR3 length is 15 residues. DNA of the CDR3: TGTGCCAGCAGCCAAAAAGGCCTAGGACACAATGAGCAGTTCTTC. It is translated as CASSQKGLGHNEQFF.

The chain links TRBV6-5 to TRBJ2-1, with D tentatively TRBD1 or TRBD2 (7 bases each). The CDR3 length is 13 residues. Germline loops: CDR1 MNHEY, CDR2 SVGAGI. Deletions cut 8 bases from V and 5 bases from J, with 13 bases between. For the CDR3, the DNA is TGTGCCAGCGCAGGGGGGGCACACAATGAGCAGTTCTTC. Translated: CASAGGAHNEQFF.

Only one count was recorded for this clone. CDR3 protein: CASSQEHLADLYNEQFF. DNA for the CDR3: TGCGCCAGCAGCCAAGAACACCTAGCGGACCTCTACAATGAGCAGTTCTTC. The rearrangement links TRBV4-1 to TRBJ2-1; the match to TRBD2 covers 7 bases. Germline V CDR1 and CDR2: MGHRA, YSYEKL. V was clipped by 0 bases and J by 3 bases; unmatched bases: 8. This CDR3 is built from 17 residues.